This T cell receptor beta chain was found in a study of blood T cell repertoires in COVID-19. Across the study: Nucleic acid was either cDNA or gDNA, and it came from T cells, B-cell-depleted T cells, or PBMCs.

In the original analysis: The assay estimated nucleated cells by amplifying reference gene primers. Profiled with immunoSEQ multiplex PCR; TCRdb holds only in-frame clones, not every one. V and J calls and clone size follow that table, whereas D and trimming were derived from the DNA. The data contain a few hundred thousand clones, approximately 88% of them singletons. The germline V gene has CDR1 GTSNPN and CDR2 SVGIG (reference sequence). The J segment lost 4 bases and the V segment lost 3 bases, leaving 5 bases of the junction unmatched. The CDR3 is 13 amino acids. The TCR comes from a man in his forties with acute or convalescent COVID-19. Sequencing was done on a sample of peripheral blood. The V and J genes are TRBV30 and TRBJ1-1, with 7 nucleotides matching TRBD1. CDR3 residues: CAWSRGSGTEAFF. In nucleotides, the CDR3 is TGTGCCTGGAGCAGGGGGTCGGGCACTGAAGCTTTCTTT.